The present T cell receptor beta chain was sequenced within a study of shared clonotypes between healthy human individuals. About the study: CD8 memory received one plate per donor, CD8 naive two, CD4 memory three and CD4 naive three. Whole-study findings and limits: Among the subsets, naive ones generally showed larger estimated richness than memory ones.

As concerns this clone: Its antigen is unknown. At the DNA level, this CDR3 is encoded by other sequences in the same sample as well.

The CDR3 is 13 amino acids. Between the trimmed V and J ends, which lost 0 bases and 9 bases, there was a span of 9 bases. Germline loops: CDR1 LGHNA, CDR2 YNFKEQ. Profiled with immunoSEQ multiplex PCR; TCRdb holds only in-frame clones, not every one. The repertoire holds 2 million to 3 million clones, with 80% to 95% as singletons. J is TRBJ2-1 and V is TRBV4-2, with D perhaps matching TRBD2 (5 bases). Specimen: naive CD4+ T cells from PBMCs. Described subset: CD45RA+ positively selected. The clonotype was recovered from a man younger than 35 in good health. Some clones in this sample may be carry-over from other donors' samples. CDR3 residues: CASSQDRTSEQFF. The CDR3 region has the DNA TGTGCCAGCAGCCAAGACCGCACTAGTGAGCAGTTCTTC.